A selection of T cell receptor beta chains follows, all from one sample in a study of T cells in Graves' hyperthyroidism and ophthalmopathy. TCRdb reprocessed the multiplex PCR reads with MiXCR, giving one entry per CDR3 protein. The table records around 280,000 distinct CDR3 sequences, 12% to 15% of them present only once. Material: blood. The receptors here all came from a woman between 40 and 55 years old with Graves' hyperthyroidism. The CDR3 runs from the conserved cysteine through the conserved F or W.

v_call	j_call	cdr3_aa
TRBV10-3	TRBJ2-5	CAISRGQGAGETQYF
TRBV5-1	TRBJ2-3	CASSLGGQIRTDTQYF
TRBV28	TRBJ1-1	CASSFGVKVREAFF
TRBV7-2	TRBJ2-4	CASSLSGGSGIQYF
TRBV12-3/TRBV12-4	TRBJ1-2	CASSFRGPYYGYTF
TRBV4-2	TRBJ2-2	CASSQDAANTNTGELFF
TRBV20-1	TRBJ1-1	CSARDATRSGTGGAEAFF
TRBV11-3	TRBJ1-1	CASSPGHSLPAFF
TRBV7-8	TRBJ1-2	CASSLAGRNYGYIF
TRBV7-9	TRBJ2-1	CASSWDSNEQFF
TRBV29-1	TRBJ2-3	CSGRLGGRGDTQYF
TRBV28	TRBJ2-4	CASSSTGGFAKNIQYF
TRBV7-8	TRBJ2-7	CASSSTGNSYEQYF
TRBV4-1	TRBJ1-5	CASSQDPGPYQPQHF
TRBV12-3/TRBV12-4	TRBJ2-1	CASSWGQGGEQFF
TRBV18	TRBJ2-2	CASSGQRANTGELFF
TRBV24-1	TRBJ2-6	CATSPRGTGANVLTF
TRBV19	TRBJ1-2	CASRDSINYGYTF
TRBV4-2	TRBJ2-3	CASRAAGSTDTQYF
TRBV7-2	TRBJ2-7	CASSSLRGKRTTYEQYF
TRBV5-1	TRBJ2-2	CASSFREFNTGELFF
TRBV12-3/TRBV12-4	TRBJ2-6	CASSLTSPGANVLTF
TRBV11-2	TRBJ2-1	CASSFQGKADNEQFF
TRBV5-1	TRBJ2-2	CASSLLGLSNTGELFF